The 12 T cell receptor beta chains below come from one sample, sequenced in a study of early T cells in non-severe SARS-CoV-2 infection. TCRdb called the 5' RACE reads again in MiXCR, with one record for every CDR3 protein. Here the sample spans about 110,000 distinct CDR3 sequences, over 10% being singletons. Source: whole blood, taken at baseline. These receptors all stem from an adult who was a healthcare worker with PCR-confirmed SARS-CoV-2 infection or an uninfected control (not recorded which).

The rearrangement links TRBV13 to TRBJ2-3; D is ambiguous. The CDR3 contains 17 residues. The germline CDR1 and CDR2 sequences are PRHDT and FYEKMQ (reference sequence). Trimming took off 4 bases at V and 0 bases at J, with 17 bases between the two ends. The CDR3, as DNA: TGTGCCAGCAGCTCCCCAGTTGGTCGGTCAAGCACAGATACGCAGTATTTT. Translated, it gives CASSSPVGRSSTDTQYF.

This clonotype was recorded many times. The chain links TRBV12-3 or TRBV12-4 to TRBJ2-3; TRBD2 aligns across 14 bases. The CDR3 is made up of 18 amino acids. With 6 bases clipped from V and 2 bases from J, the junction kept 10 bases outside the gene matches. CDR3 coding DNA: TGTGCCAGCAGCACTCCGGGACTAGCGGGGGCCTCCACAGATACGCAGTATTTT. It specifies CASSTPGLAGASTDTQYF.

The V gene is TRBV14, the J gene TRBJ2-6; D uncertain. Looked up from germline, CDR1 is SGHDN and CDR2 is FVKESK. This CDR3 comprises 14 residues. V lost 6 bases and J lost 0, with 6 bases in between. Written as DNA, the CDR3 is TGTGCCAGCAGGGTAACCTCTGGGGCCAACGTCCTGACTTTC. Encoded protein: CASRVTSGANVLTF.

J is TRBJ2-7 and V is TRBV2, with D maybe TRBD2 (5 bases). The length of the CDR3 is 14 residues. Germline V CDR1 and CDR2: SNHLY, FYNNEI. Trimming left V 7 bases short and J 0 bases short, with 13 bases between. CDR3 in DNA: TGTGCCAGCACGAACCAGCGGATCTCCTACGAGCAGTACTTC. It yields the protein CASTNQRISYEQYF.

The chain combines TRBV7-9 with TRBJ1-6; D gene ambiguous. Per germline, CDR1 SEHNR and CDR2 FQNEAQ (reference sequence). V dropped 5 bases and J dropped 9 bases, with 11 bases sitting between them. The CDR3 is made up of 13 amino acids. The CDR3 DNA sequence: TGTGCCAGCAGCATGGACGGATTTTCACCCCTCCACTTT. Translating it yields CASSMDGFSPLHF.

This clonotype turned up a few times. The chain joins TRBV6-5 to TRBJ1-5; D is uncertain. CDR3 length equals 14 residues. V dropped 3 bases and J dropped 3 bases, with 9 bases sitting between them. CDR1 is MNHEY and CDR2 is SVGAGI in the germline V gene. CDR3 amino acids: CASSYVGSNQPQHF. CDR3 DNA: TGTGCCAGCAGTTATGTGGGGTCCAATCAGCCCCAGCATTTT.

The V call is TRBV10-2, the J call TRBJ2-1; the match to TRBD2 covers 10 bases. Germline-derived CDR1 and CDR2 are WSHSY and SAAADI. The length of the CDR3 is 14 residues. The V gene end was trimmed by 6 bases and the J gene end by 7 bases; junction bases not matched to a gene: 6. The CDR3 protein is CASSKAGGRNEQFF. CDR3 nucleotides: TGCGCCAGCAGCAAAGCGGGAGGGCGAAATGAGCAGTTCTTC.

This clonotype appeared a few times. This chain connects TRBV7-2 to TRBJ2-3, with D perhaps matching TRBD2 (7 bases). This CDR3 contains 15 residues. Trimming left V 2 bases short and J 5 bases short, with 14 bases between. In germline, CDR1 is SGHTA, CDR2 FQGNSA. CDR3 coding DNA: TGTGCCAGCAGCTTAAGTGGGGGCGGGGGAGATACGCAGTATTTT. Protein product: CASSLSGGGGDTQYF. Complete variable domain (other parts from reference TRBV7-2 and TRBJ2-3): GAGVSQSPSNKVTEKGKDVELRCDPISGHTALYWYRQSLGQGLEFLIYFQGNSAPDKSGLPSDRFSAERTGGSVSTLTIQRTQQEDSAVYLCASSLSGGGGDTQYFGPGTRLTVL.

The table lists this clonotype with a few counts. V and J are TRBV28 and TRBJ1-4; D not certain. The CDR3 runs to 14 residues. CDR1 and CDR2 (germline): MDHEN, SYDVKM. Trimming stripped 7 bases from V and 10 bases from J, with 19 bases between. The CDR3 bases are TGTGCCAGCACCACTCAAGGGTCAGAGGGAAAACTGTTTTTT. It specifies CASTTQGSEGKLFF.

This clonotype came up a few times. This chain uses TRBV20-1 with TRBJ1-5; D gene unclear. CDR3 length: 13 amino acids. V was shortened by 3 bases and J by 0 bases, with 6 bases between the two germline ends. CDR1 is DFQATT, CDR2 SNEGSKA, per germline (reference sequence). The CDR3 coding sequence is TGCAGTGCTAGCCCTAATAGCAATCAGCCCCAGCATTTT. This sequence encodes CSASPNSNQPQHF.

V is TRBV2 and J is TRBJ1-1; D is uncertain. The CDR3 covers 8 residues. Germline V lookup: CDR1 SNHLY, CDR2 FYNNEI. The V end was cut by 3 bases, the J end by 14 bases, with 4 bases between. The CDR3 coding sequence is TGTGCCAGCAGTGATAGCTTCTTT. It encodes CASSDSFF.

This chain joins TRBV12-3 or TRBV12-4 and TRBJ2-3, with TRBD2 matching over 7 bases. Trimming removed 7 bases from V and 4 bases from J; junction bases left unmatched: 11. This CDR3 is 15 amino acids long. The CDR3 DNA follows: TGTGCCAGCATTCTAGGGGCGGGAGCGGCAGATACGCAGTATTTT. Encoded protein: CASILGAGAADTQYF.